This TCR beta chain stems from a study of T cells after yellow fever vaccination. This clonotype was seen ten or more times. The CDR3 consists of 14 residues. TCRdb called the 5' RACE reads again in MiXCR, with one record for every CDR3 protein. The sample carries roughly 26,000 distinct CDR3 sequences, 4.5% to 5.5% recorded once. Whole-study results and caveats: A weaker secondary response peaked on day 5, the primary on day 15. Re-detected after boosting: most primary clones, 96% of CD4 and 75% to 90% of CD8. The CD4 and CD8 compartments had a small share of their clonotypes in common. Almost all vaccine-responding clonotypes were not detected in the sorted memory subsets at the day 0 time point.

The TCR was taken from a young man who received the YFV17D yellow fever vaccine. This specimen consisted of PBMCs, either bulk or a sorted T-cell subset (CD4+, CD8+, memory, or dextramer-sorted; not recorded which), obtained 15 days after the yellow fever booster vaccination. This rearrangement joins TRBV21-1 to TRBJ2-1; TRBD1 reflects the table's D call only, with no check against the DNA. TRBV21-1 is labeled a pseudogene. CDR3 amino acids: CASSKAAPYNEQFF. The CDR3 DNA reads as TGTGCCAGCAGCAAAGCCGCCCCCTACAATGAGCAGTTCTTC.